This section outlines one T cell receptor beta chain sequence together with its context. Germline V gene sequence: CDR1 LNHDA, CDR2 SQIVND (reference sequence). V lost 7 bases, J lost 6 bases, and 18 bases lay in between. The CDR3 totals 14 residues. This specimen comes from a study of OX40 agonist ivuxolimab in advanced cancers. TCRdb's copy holds only in-frame clones and misses some; the assay was immunoSEQ multiplex PCR. The sample lists roughly 46,000 clones, approximately 82% occurring once. This sequence joins TRBV19 and TRBJ1-2; tentative D call: TRBD1 (5 bases). Sequencing was performed on CD4+ or CD8+ T cells sorted from blood, taken in a trial of the OX40 agonist ivuxolimab. The sequence was collected from an adult with an advanced solid tumor such as melanoma, head and neck, liver or kidney cancer. DNA of the CDR3: TGTGCCAGTACCACCTCCCAGGGATCAAATGGCTACACCTTC. Protein sequence: CASTTSQGSNGYTF.